This TCR beta chain was identified in a study of tumor-infiltrating lymphocytes in primary liver carcinoma. Study-wide background: The tumors ranged from roughly 4 to 10 cm across and fell within stage T1-T3 N0M0.

Total RNA (roughly 530 ng) served as template for TCR beta cDNA synthesis primed by a constant-region primer. Amplification in three nested multiplex PCR rounds with slightly modified ARM-PCR gave rise to TCR beta libraries. The first two PCR rounds used TRBV1-TRBV30 forward primers with a C-beta reverse primer, 10 to 11 cycles each. From the multiplex PCR reads, TCRdb called clonotypes with MiXCR, one entry per CDR3 protein. Here the sample spans fewer than 150,000 distinct CDR3 sequences, roughly three fifths being singletons. Joint extraction of RNA and DNA used about 17-31 mg of bulk tissue that was unsorted. With chronic HBV infection, the patients were also treatment-naive. The CDR3 runs 13 residues. The ends were cut back, 10 bases at V and 0 bases at J, with 7 bases in the middle.

This receptor was identified in an older woman with primary liver carcinoma and hepatitis B virus infection. The genes are TRBV12-3 or TRBV12-4 and TRBJ2-6; D gene unclear. Sequencing input: liver tumor tissue from sampling region 1. Regarding subset: tumor region T1, superior pole. The CDR3 DNA is TGTGCCATCACCAACTCTGGGGCCAACGTCCTGACTTTC. It encodes CAITNSGANVLTF.